A selection of T cell receptor beta chains follows, all from one sample in a study of T cell repertoires in cytomegalovirus infection. No cognate antigen is known for these TCRs. Each CDR3 protein gets one entry after TCRdb re-called the reads with MiXCR. The table has about 480,000 distinct CDR3 sequences, more than 30% seen once. Specimen: cultured PBMCs, collected from culture after CMV antigen stimulation. The receptor source for this set is a human donor in good health (CMV status not recorded). Some clones in this sample may be carry-over from other donors' samples. CDR3s include the opening cysteine and the closing phenylalanine or tryptophan. The order of the fields is CDR3 DNA, CDR3 protein, clone size, CDR3 length, V gene, D gene, J gene. D genes are given only for firm matches. Clone size, where shown, is once, few, many, or a class for clones that have expanded.

TGTGCCATCAGTGAGTCGGGGGACGAAAAACTGTTTTTT CAISESGDEKLFF NA 13 TRBV10-3 NA TRBJ1-4
TGTGCCAGCAGCTTATTAGTTACGAGGGTATCGAGCACAGATACGCAGTATTTT CASSLLVTRVSSTDTQYF few 18 TRBV7-9 NA TRBJ2-3
TGTGCCAGCAGCCGACAGGGATCCTATAATTCACCCCTCCACTTT CASSRQGSYNSPLHF NA 15 TRBV5-6 TRBD1 TRBJ1-6
TGCGCCAGCAGCCAGCCCATAAGCTCCTACAATGAGCAGTTCTTC CASSQPISSYNEQFF few 15 TRBV4-1 NA TRBJ2-1
TGTGCCAGCAGTGAAGCGGTTTCTCGGGGCCCTCGAACTGAAGCTTTCTTT CASSEAVSRGPRTEAFF few 17 TRBV6-1 NA TRBJ1-1
TGTGCCAGCAGACATCGGACAGGAAGAGTTAACTTC CASRHRTGRVNF NA 12 TRBV28 TRBD1 TRBJ2-7
TGCAGCGTTGTCGGAGCGGCGGGGGGGGAGACCCAGTACTTC CSVVGAAGGETQYF few 14 TRBV29-1 TRBD2 TRBJ2-5
TGTGCCAGCAGCGTAGATCCCAATGAGCAGTTCTTC CASSVDPNEQFF NA 12 TRBV9 NA TRBJ2-1
TGTGCCATCAGTCGACTAGCGAATGAGCAGTTCTTC CAISRLANEQFF NA 12 TRBV10-3 TRBD2 TRBJ2-1
TGTGCCAGCAGTTATAGGCATACCGCCCCGGGCGACAGGGTGAATCAGCCCCAGCATTTT CASSYRHTAPGDRVNQPQHF many 20 TRBV6-2/TRBV6-3 TRBD1 TRBJ1-5
TGCAGCGTTGATAGAACACAGGGGGCGCAGTATACGCAGTATTTT CSVDRTQGAQYTQYF NA 15 TRBV29-1 TRBD1 TRBJ2-3
TGTGCCAGTAGTATAGAGAGGACAGGGGACAATGAGCAGTTCTTC CASSIERTGDNEQFF many 15 TRBV19 TRBD1 TRBJ2-1
TGCGCCAGCAGCCAAGGATCTAGCGGGAGGAAAGAGCAGTTCTTC CASSQGSSGRKEQFF NA 15 TRBV4-3 TRBD2 TRBJ2-1
TGTGCCAGCAGCGTCTCTGGGTTACTGAACACTGAAGCTTTCTTT CASSVSGLLNTEAFF many 15 TRBV9 NA TRBJ1-1
TGTGCCAGCCGGACACCCACTCAGCCCCAGCATTTT CASRTPTQPQHF NA 12 TRBV2 NA TRBJ1-5
TGCGCCAGCAGCGCTGACTTGGGTATAGCGGGTGGACTCGGATACAATGAGCAGTTCTTC CASSADLGIAGGLGYNEQFF NA 20 TRBV4-3 TRBD2 TRBJ2-1
TGTGCCAGCAGACTAGGGTTTTTCGGCACAGATACGCAGTATTTT CASRLGFFGTDTQYF many 15 TRBV12-3/TRBV12-4 NA TRBJ2-3
TGTGCCAGCAACCAGTGGAATTCCTACGAGCAGTACTTC CASNQWNSYEQYF NA 13 TRBV6-2/TRBV6-3 NA TRBJ2-7
TGTGCCAGCAGTTACTCTAAGTGGCCTGAAGCTTTCTTT CASSYSKWPEAFF NA 13 TRBV6-2/TRBV6-3 NA TRBJ1-1
TGTGCCAGCAGCCAAACGACTAGCGGGAGAATGAAGACCCAGTACTTC CASSQTTSGRMKTQYF NA 16 TRBV14 TRBD2 TRBJ2-5
TGTGCCATCAAAGACGCGGGGGACTCACCCCTCCACTTT CAIKDAGDSPLHF NA 13 TRBV10-3 NA TRBJ1-6
TGTGCCAGCAGCTTGCACGGGGCAGATACGCAGTATTTT CASSLHGADTQYF many 13 TRBV7-2 NA TRBJ2-3
TGCGCCAGCAGCCTTTTGGCTAGCGGCTACAATGAGCAGTTCTTC CASSLLASGYNEQFF few 15 TRBV5-1 TRBD2 TRBJ2-1
TGTGCCAGCAGCTCCCCCCCCCGGGAGACCCAGTACTTC CASSSPPRETQYF NA 13 TRBV7-9 NA TRBJ2-5
TGTACCAGCAGCAGCGGGACAGGCTATGGCTACACCTTC CTSSSGTGYGYTF NA 13 TRBV7-9 TRBD1 TRBJ1-2
TGTGCCAGCAGTTCTATCAGTGGCGAGCAGTACTTC CASSSISGEQYF NA 12 TRBV7-2 NA TRBJ2-7
TGTGCCAGTAGTATTCAGGGGAGGTTTGGTTCACCCCTCCACTTT CASSIQGRFGSPLHF NA 15 TRBV19 NA TRBJ1-6
TGTGCCAGTAGTATAGAGGGTCGGTCCGGGGAGGGGAAAAACATTCAGTACTTC CASSIEGRSGEGKNIQYF NA 18 TRBV19 TRBD2 TRBJ2-4
TGCAGTGCTCGGCCTACTAGCGGATCCTACGAGCAGTACTTC CSARPTSGSYEQYF NA 14 TRBV20-1 TRBD2 TRBJ2-7
TGTGCCAGCATCCAATCAGGGGTCCATCAGCCCCAGCATTTT CASIQSGVHQPQHF few 14 TRBV6-2/TRBV6-3 NA TRBJ1-5
TGTGCCAGCAGTTTAATGAGCGGGAACACCTACGAGCAGTACTTC CASSLMSGNTYEQYF NA 15 TRBV27 TRBD2 TRBJ2-7
TGTGCCAGCAGTTACATGGACGCCAGCTTATATTTT CASSYMDASLYF NA 12 TRBV6-2/TRBV6-3 NA TRBJ1-3
TGTGCCAGTAGTATAGTTGCTAGCGGGAGGGGAAGGGAGACCCAGTACTTC CASSIVASGRGRETQYF few 17 TRBV19 TRBD2 TRBJ2-5
TGTGCTAGTGGCTCTGTGTCGGGCGCGTGGGCTGAAGCTTTCTTT CASGSVSGAWAEAFF NA 15 TRBV12-5 NA TRBJ1-1
TGTGCCACCAGCAGAGGAGGGGGCCCGCAAGGGACCCAGTACTTC CATSRGGGPQGTQYF NA 15 TRBV15 TRBD1 TRBJ2-5
TGTGCCACCAGCCCCGGACGGTTGGAGCACTATGGCTACACCTTC CATSPGRLEHYGYTF NA 15 TRBV15 NA TRBJ1-2